The next 31 T cell receptor beta chains were all read from a single sample in a study of OX40 agonist ivuxolimab in advanced cancers. Libraries were prepared by immunoSEQ multiplex PCR; TCRdb keeps only in-frame clonotypes and omits some of them. The table lists about 77,000 clones, over 75% of them singletons. This specimen was CD4+ or CD8+ T cells sorted from blood, taken in a trial of the OX40 agonist ivuxolimab. All receptors come from an adult with an advanced solid tumor such as melanoma, head and neck, liver or kidney cancer.

This clone was seen a few times. The chain carries TRBV7-9 and TRBJ1-1, with 7 bases lining up with TRBD1. V lost 5 bases, J lost 0 bases, and 6 bases stayed unmatched. Germline CDR1 reads SEHNR; CDR2 reads FQNEAQ (reference sequence). This CDR3 has 15 residues. The CDR3 spells CASSEKGQLNTEAFF. CDR3 in DNA: TGTGCCAGCAGCGAAAAGGGACAGCTGAACACTGAAGCTTTCTTT.

This clone was seen only once. V and J are TRBV6-6 and TRBJ2-7; D may match TRBD1 or TRBD2 (5 bases each). V gave up 8 bases and J gave up 0 bases, with 17 bases separating them. The CDR3 contains 15 residues. CDR1 MNHNY and CDR2 SVGAGI come from the germline V gene (reference sequence). The CDR3 sequence is CASWTGTAPSYEQYF. CDR3 coding DNA: TGTGCCAGCTGGACCGGGACGGCACCCTCCTACGAGCAGTACTTC.

This clone appeared a single time. V and J are TRBV7-2 and TRBJ2-3; 13 bases are shared with TRBD2. The CDR3 totals 16 residues. CDR1 is SGHTA, CDR2 FQGNSA, per germline. With 2 bases clipped from V and 4 bases from J, the junction kept 3 bases outside the gene matches. In DNA, the CDR3 is TGTGCCAGCAGCTTACGACTAGCGGGAGGATCAGATACGCAGTATTTT. Its protein product is CASSLRLAGGSDTQYF.

The chain recombines TRBV4-2 with TRBJ2-1, with TRBD2 identical over 12 bases. Germline loops: CDR1 LGHNA, CDR2 YNFKEQ. V was pared by 7 bases and J by 6 bases, with 7 bases of the junction left unmatched. CDR3 length equals 15 residues. The CDR3 reads CASTRGTSGSNEQFF. In DNA form, the CDR3 reads TGTGCCAGCACCCGAGGGACTAGCGGGTCCAATGAGCAGTTCTTC.

This chain connects TRBV2 to TRBJ1-1; 10 nucleotides match TRBD1. There are 21 residues in the CDR3. Per germline, CDR1 SNHLY and CDR2 FYNNEI. With 2 bases clipped from V and 0 bases from J, the junction kept 18 bases outside the gene matches. The CDR3: CASSEPGQGQPVARLNTEAFF. In DNA form, the CDR3 reads TGTGCCAGCAGTGAACCGGGACAGGGGCAACCAGTTGCGCGACTGAACACTGAAGCTTTCTTT.

This clone was observed a handful of times. CDR3: CASSFRFNQPQHF. The CDR3 DNA reads TGTGCCAGCAGTTTCCGGTTCAATCAGCCCCAGCATTTT. The chain recombines TRBV27 with TRBJ1-5, with D unresolved. With 3 bases removed from V and 3 bases from J, the gap between germline ends came to 6 bases. CDR1 and CDR2 from the germline V gene are MNHEY and SMNVEV (reference sequence). The length of the CDR3 is 13 residues.

The chain recombines TRBV5-1 with TRBJ1-1; 7 nucleotides agree with TRBD1. The CDR3 runs to 13 residues. CDR1 is SGHRS and CDR2 is YFSETQ in the germline V gene. The V and J ends lost 5 bases and 1 base, in that order; junction bases with no gene match: 2. CDR3 nucleotide sequence: TGCGCCAGCAGACAGGGGTCGAACACTGAAGCTTTCTTT. As protein: CASRQGSNTEAFF.

This chain's CDR3 is CASKGLAGGGYEQYF. CDR3 coding DNA: TGTGCCAGCAAGGGACTAGCGGGGGGGGGCTACGAGCAGTACTTC. The rearrangement joins TRBV6-6 to TRBJ2-7; TRBD2 agrees at 16 bases. Germline values: CDR1 MNHNY, CDR2 SVGAGI (reference sequence). The CDR3 length is 15 residues. With 7 bases clipped from V and 3 bases from J, the junction kept 3 bases outside the gene matches.

This clone occurred once. This sequence joins TRBV7-9 and TRBJ2-7, with 11 bases identical to TRBD2. The germline V gene encodes CDR1 SEHNR and CDR2 FQNEAQ (reference sequence). CDR3 length: 18 residues. The junction had 15 bases not matched to a gene; V was cut back by 4 bases and J by 4 bases. This CDR3 is CASSYGLAGGRLGYEQYF. Here the CDR3 DNA reads TGTGCCAGCAGCTACGGGCTAGCGGGAGGCCGCTTGGGGTACGAGCAGTACTTC. Based on the CDR3 plus reference TRBV7-9 and TRBJ2-7, the full variable domain is DTGVSQNPRHKITKRGQNVTFRCDPISEHNRLYWYRQTLGQGPEFLTYFQNEAQLEKSRLLSDRFSAERPKGSFSTLEIQRTEQGDSAMYLCASSYGLAGGRLGYEQYFGPGTRLTVT.

The chain has TRBV13 and TRBJ2-5; 8 nucleotides match TRBD1. CDR1 and CDR2 from the germline V gene are PRHDT and FYEKMQ (reference sequence). This CDR3 is built from 13 residues. V was clipped by 5 bases and J by 4 bases; unmatched bases: 3. The CDR3 nucleotides read TGTGCCAGCAGCAACACAGGGGGAGAGACCCAGTACTTC. Its protein is CASSNTGGETQYF.

The chain couples TRBV5-1 to TRBJ2-1; the D is unclear. Germline loops: CDR1 SGHRS, CDR2 YFSETQ. This CDR3 region has 13 residues. V lost 3 bases to trimming and J lost 5 bases, with 9 bases between them. The chain's CDR3 is CASSSGQNNEQFF. CDR3 DNA sequence: TGCGCCAGCAGCTCCGGGCAAAACAATGAGCAGTTCTTC.

The V and J genes are TRBV5-4 and TRBJ1-2, with TRBD1 matching 10 bases. Germline assignment: CDR1 SGHNT and CDR2 YYREEE (reference sequence). Germline trimming cut 1 base from V and 8 bases from J; bases unmatched to any gene: 11. The CDR3 runs 16 residues. The CDR3 sequence: CASSLLYAGTGVGYTF. The CDR3 DNA follows: TGTGCCAGCAGCTTGCTGTACGCTGGGACAGGGGTAGGCTACACCTTC. The variable domain in full, with the rest retrieved from reference TRBV5-4 and TRBJ1-2, is ETGVTQSPTHLIKTRGQQVTLRCSSQSGHNTVSWYQQALGQGPQFIFQYYREEENGRGNFPPRFSGLQFPNYSSELNVNALELDDSALYLCASSLLYAGTGVGYTFGSGTRLTVV.

V is TRBV14 and J is TRBJ2-3, with 8 bases fitting TRBD2. CDR3 size: 17 residues. Germline assignment: CDR1 SGHDN and CDR2 FVKESK. The ends lost 4 bases at V and 3 bases at J; junction bases unmatched: 12. CDR3 in amino acids: CASSPFLREARTDTQYF. The CDR3 DNA is TGTGCCAGCAGCCCCTTTTTGCGGGAGGCGAGGACAGATACGCAGTATTTT. The variable domain in full, with the rest retrieved from reference TRBV14 and TRBJ2-3, is EAGVTQFPSHSVIEKGQTVTLRCDPISGHDNLYWYRRVMGKEIKFLLHFVKESKQDESGMPNNRFLAERTGGTYSTLKVQPAELEDSGVYFCASSPFLREARTDTQYFGPGTRLTVL.

The J gene is TRBJ2-7, the V gene TRBV4-1; TRBD2 agrees at 9 bases. CDR1 MGHRA and CDR2 YSYEKL come from the germline V gene. The V and J ends lost 2 bases and 3 bases, in that order; junction bases with no gene match: 8. CDR3 length equals 16 residues. In nucleotides, the CDR3 is TGCGCCAGCAGCCAAATAGCGGGGGCGGTTAACTACGAGCAGTACTTC. Translating it yields CASSQIAGAVNYEQYF.

This clone has just a few counts. The chain couples TRBV10-1 to TRBJ2-4; 7 bases map to TRBD1. The CDR3 contains 17 residues. J gave up 0 bases and V 11 bases, and 16 bases lay outside the gene matches. The germline gives CDR1 WNHNN, CDR2 SYGVQD (reference sequence). The CDR3: CAPKCRTGEVAKNIQYF. Here the CDR3 DNA reads TGCGCCCCCAAATGCCGCACAGGGGAAGTAGCCAAAAACATTCAGTACTTC.

The CDR3 region has the DNA TGTGCCAGCACGGCAGGCTCCTACAATGAGCAGTTCTTC. Translation: CASTAGSYNEQFF. V usage is TRBV21-1 and J usage is TRBJ2-1; the DNA was not used to check the table's D call, TRBD1. TRBV21-1 is a documented pseudogene. The CDR3 is 13 amino acids.

V is TRBV10-3 and J is TRBJ1-2, with D possibly being TRBD1 (5 bases). The CDR3 sequence is 12 residues long. The ends were cut back, 3 bases at V and 7 bases at J, with 9 bases in the middle. Germline CDR1 and CDR2: ENHRY and SYGVKD. The CDR3 region has the DNA TGTGCCATCAGTGACGACAGCCCTGGCTACACCTTC. This gives the protein CAISDDSPGYTF.

The chain is built from TRBV5-6 and TRBJ2-6; maybe TRBD2 (5 bases). V shed 4 bases and J shed 2 bases, with 16 bases lying between them. Germline V gives CDR1 SGHDT, CDR2 YYEEEE. CDR3 length equals 17 residues. CDR3 region: CASSLLPDGTGANVLTF. The CDR3, as DNA: TGTGCCAGCAGCCTGTTACCAGACGGGACTGGGGCCAACGTCCTGACTTTC. Full variable domain (remainder filled in from reference TRBV5-6 and TRBJ2-6): DAGVTQSPTHLIKTRGQQVTLRCSPKSGHDTVSWYQQALGQGPQFIFQYYEEEERQRGNFPDRFSGHQFPNYSSELNVNALLLGDSALYLCASSLLPDGTGANVLTFGAGSRLTVL.

This rearrangement joins TRBV19 to TRBJ1-2; 8 nucleotides align to TRBD1. The CDR3 sequence is 14 residues long. After removal of 3 bases from V and 5 bases from J, the junction contained 5 bases not matched to a gene. Germline V lookup: CDR1 LNHDA, CDR2 SQIVND (reference sequence). CDR3 protein: CASSIDRGRYGYTF. CDR3 DNA: TGTGCCAGTAGTATTGACAGGGGAAGGTATGGCTACACCTTC.

This sequence joins TRBV4-3 and TRBJ1-3; maybe TRBD1 (5 bases). Trimming cost V 7 bases and J 0 bases, with 13 bases left between them. This CDR3 is 15 amino acids long. CDR1 and CDR2 from the germline V gene are LGHNA and YSLEER. This CDR3 reads CASTRDGSSGNTIYF. The CDR3 nucleotides are TGCGCCAGCACCCGGGACGGATCCTCTGGAAACACCATATATTTT.

V usage is TRBV5-1 and J usage is TRBJ1-1; no firm D call. The CDR3 is made up of 13 amino acids. V was clipped by 0 bases and J by 5 bases, with 8 bases between them. Germline CDR1 is SGHRS and CDR2 is YFSETQ. The DNA of the CDR3 is TGCGCCAGCAGCTTGGTTCTGGGGACTGAAGCTTTCTTT. Its translation: CASSLVLGTEAFF.

There are many counts of this clone. This sequence joins TRBV6-5 and TRBJ2-7; D unresolved. Germline V lookup: CDR1 MNHEY, CDR2 SVGAGI. Trimming took 6 bases from V and 0 from J, leaving 12 bases between them. This CDR3 has 14 residues. In DNA form, the CDR3 reads TGTGCCAGCAGAAGAACAGCGTCCTCCTACGAGCAGTACTTC. This sequence encodes CASRRTASSYEQYF.

This chain uses TRBV7-9 with TRBJ1-3, with D uncertain. Trimming left V 3 bases short and J 14 bases short, with 8 bases between. The CDR3 consists of 10 residues. CDR1 and CDR2 from the germline V gene are SEHNR and FQNEAQ (reference sequence). CDR3: CASSFEQLYF. DNA of the CDR3: TGTGCCAGCAGCTTTGAACAGTTATATTTT.

V usage is TRBV21-1 and J usage is TRBJ2-7. TRBV21-1 is shown as a pseudogene. The CDR3 sequence is 17 residues long. The CDR3 reads CASSKVLCGRSSYEQYF. CDR3 DNA: TGTGCCAGCAGCAAAGTTCTGTGTGGGCGGAGCTCCTACGAGCAGTACTTC.

The genes are TRBV19 and TRBJ2-5; D may be TRBD1 (5 bases). This CDR3 is built from 13 residues. The germline V gene has CDR1 LNHDA and CDR2 SQIVND (reference sequence). V was clipped by 3 bases and J by 2 bases, with 7 bases between them. CDR3 sequence: CASSMTEQETQYF. Written as DNA, the CDR3 is TGTGCCAGTAGTATGACAGAGCAAGAGACCCAGTACTTC.

The rearrangement uses TRBV2 and TRBJ2-7; TRBD2 agrees at 10 bases. Germline CDR1 is SNHLY and CDR2 is FYNNEI. V lost 4 bases and J lost 3; bases outside the gene matches: 3. The CDR3 is 14 residues long. The CDR3 loop reads CASSGLAGVYEQYF. In DNA form, the CDR3 reads TGTGCCAGCAGTGGGCTAGCGGGAGTCTACGAGCAGTACTTC. The entire variable domain, with the rest obtained from reference TRBV2 and TRBJ2-7, is as follows: EPEVTQTPSHQVTQMGQEVILRCVPISNHLYFYWYRQILGQKVEFLVSFYNNEISEKSEIFDDQFSVERPDGSNFTLKIRSTKLEDSAMYFCASSGLAGVYEQYFGPGTRLTVT.

V is TRBV25-1 and J is TRBJ1-2, with D perhaps matching TRBD1 (6 bases). Germline CDR1 MGHDK, CDR2 SYGVNS. CDR3 size: 13 residues. The ends were cut back, 4 bases at V and 8 bases at J, with 14 bases in the middle. The chain's CDR3 is CASSARTAEGYTF. The CDR3 DNA follows: TGTGCCAGCAGTGCCAGGACAGCGGAGGGCTACACCTTC.

The gene calls are TRBV7-9 and TRBJ2-1; possibly TRBD1 for D (6 bases). V was trimmed by 1 base and J by 6 bases, leaving 10 bases between them. The CDR3 is 14 residues long. Germline loops: CDR1 SEHNR, CDR2 FQNEAQ (reference sequence). The CDR3 loop is CASSLEADSNEQFF. In nucleotides, the CDR3 is TGTGCCAGCAGCTTAGAGGCGGACAGCAATGAGCAGTTCTTC. Variable domain in full (rest from reference TRBV7-9 and TRBJ2-1): DTGVSQNPRHKITKRGQNVTFRCDPISEHNRLYWYRQTLGQGPEFLTYFQNEAQLEKSRLLSDRFSAERPKGSFSTLEIQRTEQGDSAMYLCASSLEADSNEQFFGPGTRLTVL.

The CDR3 here is CASSGRDRGHFEKLFF. CDR3 sequence (DNA): TGCGCCAGCAGTGGCCGGGACAGGGGTCATTTTGAAAAACTGTTTTTT. The gene calls are TRBV10-2 and TRBJ1-4; 10 bases match TRBD1. Germline CDR1 is WSHSY and CDR2 is SAAADI. The CDR3 sequence is 16 residues long. The trim removed 4 bases at V and 7 bases at J, leaving 9 bases unmatched.

V and J are TRBV5-5 and TRBJ2-7; no clear D. V shed 3 bases and J shed 3 bases, with 10 bases lying between them. The CDR3 sequence is 13 residues long. Germline values: CDR1 SGHKS, CDR2 YYEKEE (reference sequence). CDR3 region: CASSSSGFYEQYF. CDR3 nucleotide sequence: TGTGCCAGCAGCTCCTCAGGCTTCTACGAGCAGTACTTC.

This sequence joins TRBV6-1 and TRBJ1-5; 9 bases map to TRBD1. The CDR3 is 15 residues long. Germline lookup yields CDR1 MNHNS and CDR2 SASEGT. J lost 1 base, V lost 6 bases, and 4 bases had no gene match. For the CDR3, the DNA is TGTGCCAGCAGAGCACAGGGGGCGAGCAATCAGCCCCAGCATTTT. Protein product: CASRAQGASNQPQHF.